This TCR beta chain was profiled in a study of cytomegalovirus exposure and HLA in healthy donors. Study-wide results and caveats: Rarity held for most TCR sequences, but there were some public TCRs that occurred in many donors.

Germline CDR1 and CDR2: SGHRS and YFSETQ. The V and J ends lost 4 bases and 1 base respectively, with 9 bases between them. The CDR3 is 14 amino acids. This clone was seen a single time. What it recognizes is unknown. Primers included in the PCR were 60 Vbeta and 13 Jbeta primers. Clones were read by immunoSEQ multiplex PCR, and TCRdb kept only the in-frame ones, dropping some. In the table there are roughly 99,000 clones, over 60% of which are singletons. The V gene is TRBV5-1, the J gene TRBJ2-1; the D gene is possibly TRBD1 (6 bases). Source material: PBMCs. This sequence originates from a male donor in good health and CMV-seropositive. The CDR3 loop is CASSTGQSYNEQFF. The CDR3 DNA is TGCGCCAGCAGCACCGGACAGTCCTACAATGAGCAGTTCTTC.